This T cell receptor (beta chain) was recovered during a study of T cell repertoires in cytomegalovirus infection. Between the trimmed V and J ends, which lost 0 bases and 7 bases, there was a span of 12 bases. The germline V gene has CDR1 SGHTA and CDR2 FQGNSA. The CDR3 runs to 15 residues. Whole-study results and caveats: Pooled public TCR beta family frequency picked out CMV carriers with the relevant HLA.

Turning to this clonotype: Its antigen remains unknown.

TCRdb recomputed calls from the reads with MiXCR, one row per CDR3 protein. The sample lists around 430,000 distinct CDR3 sequences, about 39% occurring once. This receptor was obtained from a human donor in good health (CMV status not recorded). Some clones in this sample may be carry-over from other donors' samples. The V call is TRBV7-2, the J call TRBJ1-4; weak D call: TRBD1 (6 bases). The sample was cultured PBMCs, taken from culture after CMV antigen stimulation. The CDR3 nucleotides read TGTGCCAGCAGCTTAGCGGGGACATCCTCTGAAAAACTGTTTTTT. Its translation is CASSLAGTSSEKLFF.